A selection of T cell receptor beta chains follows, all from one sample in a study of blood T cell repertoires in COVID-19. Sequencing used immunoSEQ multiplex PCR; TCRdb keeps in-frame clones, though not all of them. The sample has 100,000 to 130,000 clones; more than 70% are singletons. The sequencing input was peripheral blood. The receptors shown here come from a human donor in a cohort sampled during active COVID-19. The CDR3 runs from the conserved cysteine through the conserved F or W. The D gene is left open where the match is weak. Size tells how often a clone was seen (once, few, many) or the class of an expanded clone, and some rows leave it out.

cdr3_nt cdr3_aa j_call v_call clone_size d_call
TGTGCCAGCAGCTTTAGCGGGGCTGATGAAGATACGCAGTATTTT CASSFSGADEDTQYF TRBJ2-3 TRBV9 . TRBD2
TGCGCCAGCAGCCAAGAAGCAGGGGGGAACACTGAAGCTTTCTTT CASSQEAGGNTEAFF TRBJ1-1 TRBV4-1 . TRBD1
TGTGCCAGCTCCGGGTTCAGGGGTCCTGAAGCTTTCTTT CASSGFRGPEAFF TRBJ1-1 TRBV18 . .
TGTGCCAGCAGCTTAAACCCAGGGATGGCTGAAGCTTTCTTT CASSLNPGMAEAFF TRBJ1-1 TRBV7-3 . .
TGTGCCTGGAGCGGCGGGACCGTCGAGACCCAGTACTTC CAWSGGTVETQYF TRBJ2-5 TRBV30 once .
TGCGCCAGCAGCGGCCTAGCGGGAGGGCCCGGCAATGAGCAGTTCTTC CASSGLAGGPGNEQFF TRBJ2-1 TRBV5-1 . TRBD2
TGTGCCAGCAGCTTTGGACAGGGGGGATCACCCCTCCACTTT CASSFGQGGSPLHF TRBJ1-6 TRBV11-2 . TRBD1
TGTGCCAGCAGCTTAGGAGTGTCCACCGGGGAGCTGTTTTTT CASSLGVSTGELFF TRBJ2-2 TRBV7-9 few .
TGTGCCAGCAGTTTTGACAGGTCAGGTCAGCCCCAGCATTTT CASSFDRSGQPQHF TRBJ1-5 TRBV28 . .
TGTGCCAGCAGCTTAAGCGGGGACCCTTCCTACGAGCAGTACTTC CASSLSGDPSYEQYF TRBJ2-7 TRBV7-3 . .
TGTGCCACCAGCAGGGGTGATAACTATGGCTACACCTTC CATSRGDNYGYTF TRBJ1-2 TRBV24-1 . .
TGCGCCAGCAGCCAGCTCCGGGACAGTTATAATTCACCCCTCCACTTT CASSQLRDSYNSPLHF TRBJ1-6 TRBV4-3 few TRBD1
TGTGCCAGCAGTTTACCCGGTGAGGGCTACACCTTC CASSLPGEGYTF TRBJ1-2 TRBV12-3/TRBV12-4 . .
TGTGCCAGCAGTGTCGGACAGGCCAAGAACACTGAAGCTTTCTTT CASSVGQAKNTEAFF TRBJ1-1 TRBV2 . TRBD1